The sequence of this T cell receptor beta chain was determined in a study of T-cell reconstitution after alpha-beta-depleted transplantation in children (dated by TCRdb to the mid-2010s). Turning to the overall study: Using TCR repertoire profiling, the study followed T-cell immune reconstitution in a quantitative way in children after TCRalphabeta/CD19-depleted allogeneic hematopoietic cell transplantation.

A distance of 6 bases separates the germline ends of V and J, which lose 1 base and 3 bases respectively. Spanning cysteine to phenylalanine, the CDR3 consists of 12 amino acids. Only the CDR3 portion is preserved as DNA: 36 bases, with reading frame beginning at the first base. Based on the germline V gene (reference sequence), the CDR1 and CDR2 sequences are GTSNPN and SVGIG. Receptor amplification or capture employed PCR. TCRdb shows the sequencer as Illumina HiSeq 2500. TCR libraries were prepared with molecular barcoding, using unique molecular identifiers to normalize TCRbeta repertoire quantification. TCRdb took the public reads, trimmed them with fastp at Q25, ran MiXCR for clone calling and kept in-frame beta chains. Entries that share a CDR3 protein sequence are merged under the most common genes and DNA. The table for this sample lists approximately 400,000 distinct CDR3 sequences; approximately 11% of them were counted only once. The top ten clonotypes cover roughly 5.5% of the sample.

A remark on this clonotype: Its antigen is not yet known. No base quality information exists; no much larger clone differs at one position.

The sequence came from a human donor who donated a stem cell graft to a child with acute myeloid leukemia. The specimen comprised PBMCs from the stem cell graft donor, sampled from the stem cell graft. The chain is encoded by TRBV30 joined to TRBJ2-5, and TRBD2 may be the D gene, going by 5 matching bases. The CDR3 corresponds to CAWSAGKETQYF. The sequenced DNA is TGTGCCTGGAGTGCGGGGAAAGAGACCCAGTACTTC. The variable domain in full, with residues beyond the CDR3 obtained from the reference TRBV30 and TRBJ2-5 genes, is SQTIHQWPATLVQPVGSPLSLECTVEGTSNPNLYWYRQAAGRGLQLLFYSVGIGQISSEVPQNLSASRPQDRQFILSSKKLLLSDSGFYLCAWSAGKETQYFGPGTRLLVL.